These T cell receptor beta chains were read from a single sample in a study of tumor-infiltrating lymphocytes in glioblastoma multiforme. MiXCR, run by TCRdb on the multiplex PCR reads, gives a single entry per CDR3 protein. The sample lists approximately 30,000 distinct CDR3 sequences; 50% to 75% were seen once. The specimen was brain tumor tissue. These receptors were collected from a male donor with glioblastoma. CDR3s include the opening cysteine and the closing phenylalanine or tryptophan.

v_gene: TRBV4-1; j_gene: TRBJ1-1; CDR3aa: CASSQRILRGTQREAFF
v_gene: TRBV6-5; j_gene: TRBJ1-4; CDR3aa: CASSTYGPNEKLFF
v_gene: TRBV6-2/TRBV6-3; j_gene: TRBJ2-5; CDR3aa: CASRVAGNQETQYF
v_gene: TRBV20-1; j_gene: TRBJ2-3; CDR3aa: CSARDLWASGRGPDTQYF
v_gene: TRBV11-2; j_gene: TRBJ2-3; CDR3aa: CASRSNRLARGDTRYF
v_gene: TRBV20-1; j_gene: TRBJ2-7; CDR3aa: CGAEHTSGRSSYEQYF
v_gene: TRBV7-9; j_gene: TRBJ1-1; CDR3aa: CASSLGGSYTEAFF
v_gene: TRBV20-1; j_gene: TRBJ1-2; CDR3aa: CSVRDLGNGYTF
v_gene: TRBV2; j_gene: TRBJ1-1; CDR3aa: CASSEAVGALNTEAFF
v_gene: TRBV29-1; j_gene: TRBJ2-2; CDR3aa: CRVDGTATGELLF
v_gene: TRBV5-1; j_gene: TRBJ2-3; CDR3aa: CASTPDREGDTQYF
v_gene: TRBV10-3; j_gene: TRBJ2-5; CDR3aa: CAIMDGGQETQYF
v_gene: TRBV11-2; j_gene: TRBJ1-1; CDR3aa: CVSSPHRESTEASF
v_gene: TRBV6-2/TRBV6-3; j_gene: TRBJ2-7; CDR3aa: CASSYFLASSSYEQHF